These T cell receptor beta chains were read from a single sample in a study of cytomegalovirus exposure and HLA in healthy donors. The table came from immunoSEQ multiplex PCR; TCRdb's copy has only in-frame clones and leaves some out. Of roughly 140,000 clones in the sample, about three quarters were seen once. Sequences were obtained from PBMCs. The receptors come from a man in his forties or fifties in good health and CMV-seropositive. CDR3s include the opening cysteine and the closing phenylalanine or tryptophan. The order of the fields is J gene, D gene, V gene, clone size, CDR3 protein, CDR3 DNA. A D gene is named only where the DNA matches it firmly. Size values are once, few and many counts, or a class for expanded clones, and some rows have none.

J: TRBJ2-4; D: TRBD1; V: TRBV27; size: NA; CDR3: CASRTIIRGQRNKNIQYF; DNA: TGTGCCAGCAGGACTATTATCAGGGGACAGAGAAACAAAAACATTCAGTACTTC
J: TRBJ1-2; D: NA; V: TRBV29-1; size: NA; CDR3: CSVEDDQGRTF; DNA: TGCAGCGTTGAAGATGATCAGGGCAGGACCTTC
J: TRBJ1-2; D: NA; V: TRBV4-3; size: NA; CDR3: CASSQDQRDYGYTF; DNA: TGCGCCAGCAGCCAAGATCAGAGGGACTATGGCTACACCTTC
J: TRBJ2-5; D: NA; V: TRBV29-1; size: NA; CDR3: CSVFGRGQETQYF; DNA: TGCAGCGTTTTTGGTCGAGGGCAAGAGACCCAGTACTTC
J: TRBJ1-1; D: NA; V: TRBV10-3; size: few; CDR3: CAISEVRENTEAFF; DNA: TGTGCCATCAGTGAGGTGAGGGAGAACACTGAAGCTTTCTTT
J: TRBJ2-7; D: NA; V: TRBV19; size: NA; CDR3: CASSRQGGYEQYF; DNA: TGTGCCAGTAGTCGTCAGGGGGGCTACGAGCAGTACTTC
J: TRBJ1-3; D: TRBD1; V: TRBV28; size: NA; CDR3: CASRTGQGATGNTIYF; DNA: TGTGCCAGCAGGACGGGACAGGGGGCGACTGGAAACACCATATATTTT
J: TRBJ2-7; D: NA; V: TRBV9; size: NA; CDR3: CASSLRDTYEQYF; DNA: TGTGCCAGCAGCCTTAGGGACACCTACGAGCAGTACTTC
J: TRBJ1-1; D: NA; V: TRBV7-2; size: NA; CDR3: CASSPPEPGHKNTEAFF; DNA: TGTGCCAGCAGCCCGCCTGAGCCGGGACATAAGAACACTGAAGCTTTCTTT
J: TRBJ2-2; D: NA; V: TRBV13; size: NA; CDR3: CASSPRPDGELFF; DNA: TGTGCCAGCAGCCCGCGGCCGGATGGGGAGCTGTTTTTT
J: TRBJ2-1; D: NA; V: TRBV5-1; size: NA; CDR3: CASQDTGNPYNEQFF; DNA: TGCGCCAGTCAAGACACGGGAAACCCCTACAATGAGCAGTTCTTC
J: TRBJ2-1; D: NA; V: TRBV29-1; size: NA; CDR3: CSVLLDSVNEQFF; DNA: TGCAGCGTCCTACTAGATAGCGTAAATGAGCAGTTCTTC
J: TRBJ2-7; D: NA; V: TRBV10-1; size: NA; CDR3: CASSESNEQYF; DNA: TGCGCCAGCAGTGAGTCTAACGAGCAGTACTTC
J: TRBJ1-5; D: TRBD1; V: TRBV2; size: few; CDR3: CASSDRTGMGNQPQHF; DNA: TGTGCCAGCAGTGACCGGACAGGGATGGGCAATCAGCCCCAGCATTTT
J: TRBJ1-2; D: NA; V: TRBV6-1; size: few; CDR3: CASSEKWQGLTYGYTF; DNA: TGTGCCAGCAGTGAAAAGTGGCAGGGATTAACCTATGGCTACACCTTC
J: TRBJ1-2; D: NA; V: TRBV13; size: NA; CDR3: CASSLGQEGYGYTF; DNA: TGTGCCAGCAGCTTAGGTCAGGAAGGCTATGGCTACACCTTC
J: TRBJ1-3; D: NA; V: TRBV9; size: NA; CDR3: CASSVAGRGNTIYF; DNA: TGTGCCAGCAGCGTAGCAGGGCGCGGAAACACCATATATTTT
J: TRBJ2-1; D: TRBD1; V: TRBV7-9; size: NA; CDR3: CASTYRGGGNNEQFF; DNA: TGTGCCAGTACCTATAGAGGGGGCGGAAACAATGAGCAGTTCTTC
J: TRBJ2-2; D: NA; V: TRBV29-1; size: NA; CDR3: CSVVIAEANTGELFF; DNA: TGCAGCGTAGTCATAGCGGAGGCGAACACCGGGGAGCTGTTTTTT
J: TRBJ1-2; D: NA; V: TRBV30; size: few; CDR3: CAWELRLLGYTF; DNA: TGTGCCTGGGAACTCAGGCTCCTGGGCTACACCTTC
J: TRBJ2-1; D: NA; V: TRBV4-2; size: once; CDR3: CASSQASSSYNEQFF; DNA: TGTGCCAGCAGCCAAGCGTCTAGCTCCTACAATGAGCAGTTCTTC
J: TRBJ2-7; D: TRBD2; V: TRBV5-1; size: NA; CDR3: CASSTGTSGTYEQYF; DNA: TGCGCCAGCAGCACCGGGACTAGCGGGACCTACGAGCAGTACTTC
J: TRBJ1-1; D: TRBD1; V: TRBV19; size: NA; CDR3: CASEGPDRRIGHTEAFF; DNA: TGTGCCAGTGAGGGACCGGACAGGCGGATCGGTCACACTGAAGCTTTCTTT
J: TRBJ1-1; D: TRBD1; V: TRBV29-1; size: NA; CDR3: CSVSQGATEAFF; DNA: TGCAGCGTTTCTCAGGGGGCCACTGAAGCTTTCTTT
J: TRBJ1-1; D: NA; V: TRBV7-8; size: NA; CDR3: CASSLGGFNTEAFF; DNA: TGTGCCAGCAGCTTAGGAGGATTTAACACTGAAGCTTTCTTT
J: TRBJ2-7; D: TRBD1; V: TRBV7-6; size: NA; CDR3: CASSLGGTGSYEQYF; DNA: TGTGCCAGCAGCTTAGGAGGGACAGGCTCCTACGAGCAGTACTTC
J: TRBJ2-7; D: NA; V: TRBV7-2; size: NA; CDR3: CASSLAPHRMGEQYF; DNA: TGTGCCAGCAGCTTAGCACCCCACAGAATGGGCGAGCAGTACTTC
J: TRBJ1-2; D: TRBD1; V: TRBV7-2; size: NA; CDR3: CASSSRTGNGYTF; DNA: TGTGCCAGCAGCTCCCGGACAGGAAATGGCTACACCTTC
J: TRBJ1-2; D: TRBD1; V: TRBV27; size: NA; CDR3: CASSGTGGWGYTF; DNA: TGTGCCAGCAGTGGTACAGGGGGCTGGGGCTACACCTTC
J: TRBJ1-3; D: NA; V: TRBV28; size: NA; CDR3: CASSFRNRVFGNTIYF; DNA: TGTGCCAGCAGTTTCCGAAACAGGGTTTTTGGAAACACCATATATTTT
J: TRBJ1-4; D: TRBD1; V: TRBV5-1; size: NA; CDR3: CASSLTGAEKLFF; DNA: TGCGCCAGCAGCTTGACAGGGGCTGAAAAACTGTTTTTT
J: TRBJ1-1; D: NA; V: TRBV6-5; size: NA; CDR3: CASSYPTGRRAFF; DNA: TGTGCCAGCAGTTACCCAACAGGGCGTCGAGCTTTCTTT